Each of the 29 T cell receptor beta chains below was sequenced from the same sample in a study of blood T cell repertoires in COVID-19. Profiling relied on immunoSEQ multiplex PCR, and the TCRdb table lists in-frame clones only, not all of them. The profile shows a few hundred thousand clones, roughly 82% of them singletons. Sequencing was performed on peripheral blood. The receptors were sampled from a woman aged 50 to 65 with acute or convalescent COVID-19.

The V gene is TRBV9, the J gene TRBJ2-7, with unresolved D. Trimming pared 3 bases from V and 6 bases from J, leaving 13 bases between. This CDR3 contains 13 residues. Germline-derived CDR1 and CDR2 are SGDLS and YYNGEE. This chain's CDR3 is CASSAHESIEQYF. The CDR3 DNA reads as TGTGCCAGCAGCGCCCACGAAAGCATCGAGCAGTACTTC.

V and J are TRBV4-1 and TRBJ1-5, with a tentative D call TRBD1 (5 bases). Germline V lookup: CDR1 MGHRA, CDR2 YSYEKL. The CDR3 spans 15 residues. The V end lost 1 base, the J end lost 7 bases, and 14 bases lay between the germline ends. The CDR3 DNA sequence: TGCGCCAGCAGCCAAGGGGTCCAGGGCGGACAGCCCCAGCATTTT. It is translated as CASSQGVQGGQPQHF.

The rearrangement links TRBV4-1 to TRBJ2-7, with a weak D call TRBD1 (5 bases). CDR3 length: 14 residues. Trimming cost V 4 bases and J 4 bases, with 14 bases left between them. Germline V gene sequence: CDR1 MGHRA, CDR2 YSYEKL. DNA for the CDR3: TGCGCCAGCAGCCGGCTATTGACAGAATACGAGCAGTACTTC. It encodes CASSRLLTEYEQYF.

The rearrangement joins TRBV6-1 to TRBJ2-7; TRBD2 matches at 13 bases. Looked up from germline, CDR1 is MNHNS and CDR2 is SASEGT. Trimming cost V 2 bases and J 2 bases; bases outside gene matches: 6. CDR3 length: 17 residues. Written as DNA, the CDR3 is TGTGCCAGCAGTGAAACCGGGACTAGCGGGGTAACCTACGAGCAGTACTTC. Translating it yields CASSETGTSGVTYEQYF.

V usage is TRBV9 and J usage is TRBJ1-2; D possibly corresponds to TRBD1 (5 bases). The germline V gene has CDR1 SGDLS and CDR2 YYNGEE. V was shortened by 0 bases and J by 3 bases, with 15 bases between the two germline ends. The CDR3 covers 16 residues. DNA for the CDR3: TGTGCCAGCAGCGTAGCGGGGGGAGGGGTGGACTATGGCTACACCTTC. Its protein product is CASSVAGGGVDYGYTF.

The chain combines TRBV28 with TRBJ2-5; 9 nucleotides match TRBD1. V lost 7 bases to trimming and J lost 4 bases; unmatched junction nucleotides: 10. Looked up from germline, CDR1 is MDHEN and CDR2 is SYDVKM. The CDR3 sequence is 15 residues long. The CDR3 protein is CASTTAATGGETQYF. The CDR3 DNA reads as TGTGCCAGCACCACCGCCGCGACAGGGGGAGAGACCCAGTACTTC.

This chain connects TRBV7-6 to TRBJ1-1; D gene unclear. CDR1 is SGHVS, CDR2 FNYEAQ, per germline. V gave up 0 bases and J gave up 2 bases, with 7 bases separating them. The CDR3 covers 14 residues. The CDR3 sequence is CASSLAAGNTEAFF. The CDR3, as DNA: TGTGCCAGCAGCTTAGCAGCGGGAAACACTGAAGCTTTCTTT. Supplemented by reference TRBV7-6 and TRBJ1-1, the full variable domain reads GAGVSQSPRYKVTKRGQDVALRCDPISGHVSLYWYRQALGQGPEFLTYFNYEAQQDKSGLPNDRFSAERPEGSISTLTIQRTEQRDSAMYRCASSLAAGNTEAFFGQGTRLTVV.

This clone was detected only once. CDR3 sequence (DNA): TGTGCCAGCAGCCCGATAGTGAAGATCGGCTATGGCTACACCTTC. Translated, it gives CASSPIVKIGYGYTF. This rearrangement joins TRBV27 to TRBJ1-2; D is uncertain. V gave up 6 bases and J gave up 4 bases, with 18 bases separating them. This CDR3 has 15 residues. Looked up from germline, CDR1 is MNHEY and CDR2 is SMNVEV (reference sequence).

The V gene is TRBV6-6, the J gene TRBJ1-6; possibly TRBD1 for D (5 bases). The germline V gene encodes CDR1 MNHNY and CDR2 SVGAGI (reference sequence). CDR3 length: 13 amino acids. Trimming took off 8 bases at V and 8 bases at J, with 13 bases between the two ends. CDR3 loop: CASCWGRDSPLHF. CDR3 sequence (DNA): TGTGCCAGCTGTTGGGGGAGGGATTCACCCCTCCACTTT.

The count of this clone is one. The chain combines TRBV5-1 with TRBJ2-1; a possible D gene is TRBD2 (5 bases). V shed 1 base and J shed 12 bases, with 14 bases lying between them. Germline V lookup: CDR1 SGHRS, CDR2 YFSETQ. The CDR3 has 13 amino acids. The CDR3 nucleotides read TGCGCCAGCAGCTTGAGGACTGCCCCAGGGCAGTTCTTC. Residues: CASSLRTAPGQFF. Full variable domain (outside the CDR3, taken from reference TRBV5-1 and TRBJ2-1): KAGVTQTPRYLIKTRGQQVTLSCSPISGHRSVSWYQQTPGQGLQFLFEYFSETQRNKGNFPGRFSGRQFSNSRSEMNVSTLELGDSALYLCASSLRTAPGQFFGPGTRLTVL.

V and J are TRBV18 and TRBJ1-1; D gene ambiguous. Germline CDR1 and CDR2: KGHSH and LQKENI. The CDR3 covers 13 residues. V was clipped by 5 bases and J by 1 base, with 8 bases between them. CDR3 protein: CASSSGRNTEAFF. Here the CDR3 DNA reads TGTGCCAGCTCATCCGGGAGGAACACTGAAGCTTTCTTT.

The chain is built from TRBV9 and TRBJ2-1; 10 nucleotides match TRBD2. Germline CDR1 reads SGDLS; CDR2 reads YYNGEE. The CDR3 is 15 residues long. V was pared by 4 bases and J by 5 bases, with 6 bases of the junction left unmatched. The CDR3 reads CASSPQGLADNEQFF. In DNA form, the CDR3 reads TGTGCCAGCAGCCCCCAAGGACTAGCGGACAATGAGCAGTTCTTC.

V gene TRBV6-5 combines with J gene TRBJ1-1; maybe TRBD1 (5 bases). The CDR3 is made up of 12 amino acids. Germline CDR1 MNHEY, CDR2 SVGAGI. V lost 5 bases and J lost 7, with 11 bases in between. The DNA for the CDR3 is TGTGCCAGCAGTACAGGTTCGCTTGAAGCTTTCTTT. Protein: CASSTGSLEAFF.

The V gene is TRBV5-1, the J gene TRBJ2-7; no reliable D call. The CDR3 length is 12 residues. Germline loops: CDR1 SGHRS, CDR2 YFSETQ. Trimming took 4 bases from V and 3 from J, leaving 8 bases between them. CDR3 loop: CASSGRIYEQYF. DNA of the CDR3: TGCGCCAGCAGCGGCAGGATCTACGAGCAGTACTTC.

This chain links TRBV6-2 or TRBV6-3 with TRBJ1-5; D is ambiguous. The CDR3 runs 15 residues. Trimming cost V 0 bases and J 1 base, with 7 bases left between them. Germline values: CDR1 MNHEY, CDR2 SVGEGT. Here the CDR3 reads CASSYSPGSNQPQHF. The DNA for the CDR3 is TGTGCCAGCAGTTACTCCCCCGGGAGCAATCAGCCCCAGCATTTT.

The chain combines TRBV4-2 with TRBJ1-3; tentative D call: TRBD1 (5 bases). The CDR3 is made up of 16 amino acids. Trimming removed 1 base from V and 4 bases from J, with 14 bases in between. Germline V lookup: CDR1 LGHNA, CDR2 YNFKEQ. The CDR3 region has the DNA TGTGCCAGCAGCCAAGTGGGGCCCAGGGCAGGAAACACCATATATTTT. Translating it yields CASSQVGPRAGNTIYF.

This sequence joins TRBV24-1 and TRBJ2-5; 12 bases align to TRBD1. The CDR3 contains 17 residues. Germline V gene data show CDR1 as KGHDR and CDR2 as SFDVKD. J gave up 4 bases and V 0 bases, and 5 bases lay outside the gene matches. The CDR3 is CATSDLQGQGAGETQYF. CDR3 coding DNA: TGTGCCACCAGTGATTTGCAGGGACAGGGGGCCGGAGAGACCCAGTACTTC.

This rearrangement joins TRBV6-5 to TRBJ1-2; D remains ambiguous. Trimming left V 6 bases short and J 2 bases short, with 10 bases between. The germline V gene encodes CDR1 MNHEY and CDR2 SVGAGI. The CDR3 contains 13 residues. The CDR3 protein is CASSPNLNYGYTF. For the CDR3, the DNA is TGTGCCAGCAGCCCGAACTTGAACTATGGCTACACCTTC.

This CDR3 reads CASSPSGLGVYEQYF. The CDR3 DNA is TGTGCCAGCAGCCCGTCCGGACTTGGGGTCTACGAGCAGTACTTC. The V and J genes are TRBV11-2 and TRBJ2-7; possibly TRBD2 for D (5 bases). CDR3 size: 15 residues. CDR1 and CDR2 (germline): SGHAT, FQNNGV. Trimming took off 5 bases at V and 3 bases at J, with 17 bases between the two ends.

This chain links TRBV6-5 with TRBJ1-2, with D hard to call. Germline loops: CDR1 MNHEY, CDR2 SVGAGI. This CDR3 is 14 amino acids long. Trimming took off 10 bases at V and 0 bases at J, with 15 bases between the two ends. The CDR3 region has the DNA TGTGCCATTACCCGTCAGGATCCTAACTATGGCTACACCTTC. It encodes CAITRQDPNYGYTF.

This chain links TRBV18 with TRBJ2-1, with 8 bases that match TRBD2. Germline V gene sequence: CDR1 KGHSH, CDR2 LQKENI. V lost 6 bases, J lost 10 bases, and 2 bases stayed unmatched. The CDR3 totals 11 residues. The CDR3 DNA follows: TGTGCCAGCTCCCGGGGGGGGGAGCAGTTCTTC. Protein: CASSRGGEQFF.

J is TRBJ1-6 and V is TRBV7-2; the match to TRBD1 covers 8 bases. Germline CDR1 SGHTA, CDR2 FQGNSA. The V gene end was trimmed by 7 bases and the J gene end by 10 bases; junction bases not matched to a gene: 12. This CDR3 has 15 residues. This CDR3 is CASTGQGNWDSPLHF. Written as DNA, the CDR3 is TGTGCCAGCACCGGACAGGGAAACTGGGACTCACCCCTCCACTTT.

The chain carries TRBV7-2 and TRBJ1-2; 12 bases are shared with TRBD1. The CDR3 is 16 amino acids. CDR1 and CDR2 from the germline V gene are SGHTA and FQGNSA. Trimming cost V 5 bases and J 2 bases; bases outside gene matches: 6. This chain's CDR3 is CASSPGTGGFNYGYTF. The CDR3, as DNA: TGTGCCAGCAGCCCAGGGACAGGGGGCTTCAACTATGGCTACACCTTC.

This clone was seen just once. This sequence joins TRBV28 and TRBJ1-5; possibly TRBD1 for D (6 bases). The germline V gene has CDR1 MDHEN and CDR2 SYDVKM. Trimming left V 4 bases short and J 5 bases short, with 9 bases between. This CDR3 region has 13 residues. In DNA form, the CDR3 reads TGTGCCAGCAGTTCCTACAGGGATCAGCCCCAGCATTTT. As protein: CASSSYRDQPQHF.

This chain joins TRBV5-4 and TRBJ2-5; tentative D call: TRBD2 (5 bases). Trimming pared 1 base from V and 2 bases from J, leaving 9 bases between. This CDR3 comprises 14 residues. Germline V CDR1 and CDR2: SGHNT, YYREEE (reference sequence). The CDR3: CASSLQDSQETQYF. The DNA of the CDR3 is TGTGCCAGCAGCTTGCAGGACTCGCAAGAGACCCAGTACTTC.

The chain is built from TRBV19 and TRBJ2-7, with 12 bases aligning to TRBD1. Unmatched junction bases numbered 6, after V lost 5 bases and J lost 4 bases. The CDR3 length is 15 residues. Germline CDR1 reads LNHDA; CDR2 reads SQIVND (reference sequence). The CDR3 sequence is CASSAKGQGAYEQYF. The CDR3 nucleotides are TGTGCCAGTAGTGCTAAGGGACAGGGGGCTTACGAGCAGTACTTC.

The chain uses TRBV5-1 and TRBJ1-2; no reliable D call. Per germline, CDR1 SGHRS and CDR2 YFSETQ. Trimming took 1 base from V and 8 from J, leaving 15 bases between them. The CDR3 spans 14 residues. The CDR3 here is CASSLTLSPPGYTF. In DNA, the CDR3 is TGCGCCAGCAGCTTGACCTTAAGCCCCCCAGGCTACACCTTC. Using reference TRBV5-1 and TRBJ1-2 for the parts outside the CDR3, the full variable domain is KAGVTQTPRYLIKTRGQQVTLSCSPISGHRSVSWYQQTPGQGLQFLFEYFSETQRNKGNFPGRFSGRQFSNSRSEMNVSTLELGDSALYLCASSLTLSPPGYTFGSGTRLTVV.

This clone was seen just once. This chain connects TRBV27 to TRBJ2-2, with D possibly TRBD2 on 6 matching bases. V was shortened by 2 bases and J by 7 bases, with 14 bases between the two germline ends. The CDR3 extends over 15 amino acids. Germline V gene lookup returns CDR1 MNHEY and CDR2 SMNVEV (reference sequence). The CDR3: CASSLGPGADGELFF. The CDR3 nucleotides read TGTGCCAGCAGTTTAGGCCCGGGAGCGGACGGGGAGCTGTTTTTT.

J is TRBJ2-2 and V is TRBV2; 8 bases line up with TRBD2. Germline V gene data show CDR1 as SNHLY and CDR2 as FYNNEI. The CDR3 consists of 14 residues. V was pared by 7 bases and J by 4 bases, with 5 bases of the junction left unmatched. CDR3 amino acids: CASKRLAGTGELFF. The CDR3, as DNA: TGTGCCAGCAAACGGCTAGCGGGCACCGGGGAGCTGTTTTTT.